These T cell receptor beta chains were read from a single sample in a study of cytomegalovirus exposure and HLA in healthy donors. This table comes from immunoSEQ multiplex PCR, and its TCRdb copy is limited to in-frame clones, with some not included. This table holds fewer than 150,000 clones, approximately 83% found once. Sequencing used PBMCs. These receptors originate from a man between 35 and 55 years old in good health and CMV-seropositive. Both conserved end residues are part of each CDR3. A D gene is named only where the DNA matches it firmly. Part of the rows lack a size; the others show once, few, many or a class for expanded clones.

size: few
D: .
J: TRBJ1-1
V: TRBV30
CDR3: CAWVRGNTEAFF
DNA: TGTGCCTGGGTTCGAGGGAACACTGAAGCTTTCTTT

size: .
D: .
J: TRBJ1-3
V: TRBV5-6
CDR3: CASSSDSSGNTIYF
DNA: TGTGCCAGCAGTTCGGACAGCTCTGGAAACACCATATATTTT

size: .
D: .
J: TRBJ2-1
V: TRBV7-3
CDR3: CASSKTGDSYNEQFF
DNA: TGTGCCAGCAGTAAGACGGGAGATTCCTACAATGAGCAGTTCTTC

size: .
D: TRBD1
J: TRBJ1-5
V: TRBV7-8
CDR3: CASSLGTGLGQPQHF
DNA: TGTGCCAGCAGCTTAGGGACAGGATTAGGCCAGCCCCAGCATTTT

size: .
D: .
J: TRBJ1-1
V: TRBV27
CDR3: CASSSGHTMNTEAFF
DNA: TGTGCCAGCAGTTCCGGACACACTATGAACACTGAAGCTTTCTTT

size: .
D: .
J: TRBJ1-2
V: TRBV7-9
CDR3: CASSVSLYGYTF
DNA: TGTGCCAGCAGCGTTAGCCTCTATGGCTACACCTTC

size: .
D: TRBD1
J: TRBJ2-3
V: TRBV7-9
CDR3: CSSSFDRAPIGRGVDTQYF
DNA: TGTTCCAGCAGCTTCGACAGGGCACCCATTGGCCGTGGGGTAGATACGCAGTATTTT

size: .
D: TRBD1
J: TRBJ1-2
V: TRBV18
CDR3: CASSPEAGGLNYGYTF
DNA: TGTGCCAGCTCGCCCGAGGCAGGGGGGCTGAACTATGGCTACACCTTC

size: .
D: .
J: TRBJ2-7
V: TRBV5-1
CDR3: CASSTGQSSYEQYF
DNA: TGCGCCAGCAGCACCGGACAGTCTTCCTACGAGCAGTACTTC

size: .
D: .
J: TRBJ2-3
V: TRBV18
CDR3: CASSAQRNTDTQYF
DNA: TGTGCCAGCTCAGCACAGAGGAACACAGATACGCAGTATTTT

size: few
D: TRBD2
J: TRBJ2-7
V: TRBV5-4
CDR3: CASSFVAGGPNEQYF
DNA: TGTGCCAGCAGCTTTGTTGCGGGAGGGCCCAACGAGCAGTACTTC

size: .
D: TRBD1
J: TRBJ2-3
V: TRBV19
CDR3: CASSTRQGARTDTQYF
DNA: TGTGCCAGTAGTACCCGACAGGGAGCAAGGACAGATACGCAGTATTTT